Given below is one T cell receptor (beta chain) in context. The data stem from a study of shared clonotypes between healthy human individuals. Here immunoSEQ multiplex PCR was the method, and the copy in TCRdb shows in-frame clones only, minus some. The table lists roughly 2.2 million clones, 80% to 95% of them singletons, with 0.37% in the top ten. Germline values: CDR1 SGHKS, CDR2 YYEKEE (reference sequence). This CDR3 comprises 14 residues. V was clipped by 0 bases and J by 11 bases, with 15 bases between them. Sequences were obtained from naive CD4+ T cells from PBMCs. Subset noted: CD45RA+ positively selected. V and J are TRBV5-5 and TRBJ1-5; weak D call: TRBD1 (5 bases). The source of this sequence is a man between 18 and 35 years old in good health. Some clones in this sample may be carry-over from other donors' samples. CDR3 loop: CASSLGGGVSAQHF. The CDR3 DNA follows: TGTGCCAGCAGCTTGGGTGGAGGGGTCTCGGCCCAGCATTTT.